A selection of T cell receptor beta chains follows, all from one sample in a study of blood T cell repertoires in COVID-19. Data came from immunoSEQ multiplex PCR; TCRdb stores just in-frame clones and leaves some out. The repertoire consists of some 250,000 clones, with nearly 90% occurring once and the leading ten covering 0.7%. Source material: peripheral blood. The receptors derive from a human donor in a cohort sampled during active COVID-19. The CDR3 runs from the conserved cysteine through the conserved F or W. Some rows mark clone size as missing; the rest say once, few, many or name a class of expanded clone.

abundance | j_gene | len | v_gene | CDR3aa
NA | TRBJ2-7 | 18 | TRBV27 | CASSSGDPGQGYSYEQYF
once | TRBJ1-2 | 14 | TRBV18 | CASSPDREIGGYTF
NA | TRBJ2-6 | 16 | TRBV4-2 | CASSQVLSTDLYVLTF
NA | TRBJ2-7 | 13 | TRBV29-1 | CSGLTGQGPEQYF
NA | TRBJ1-2 | 11 | TRBV12-3/TRBV12-4 | CASSSGLGYTF
NA | TRBJ1-4 | 14 | TRBV25-1 | CASSVGTINEKLFF
NA | TRBJ1-5 | 16 | TRBV21-1 | CASSKDVRGRNQPQHF
NA | TRBJ1-5 | 15 | TRBV7-2 | CASSPPDRGRQPQHF
NA | TRBJ2-3 | 16 | TRBV18 | CASSTDRGISTDTQYF
NA | TRBJ1-6 | 18 | TRBV4-3 | CASSQRGQANSYNSPLHF
NA | TRBJ2-7 | 15 | TRBV4-3 | CASSARDRGSGEQYF
NA | TRBJ2-7 | 17 | TRBV21-1 | CASSKEGTSGCSYEQYF
NA | TRBJ2-6 | 12 | TRBV30 | CAGSRDFNVLTF
NA | TRBJ2-7 | 15 | TRBV28 | CASSPRLRALREQYF
NA | TRBJ1-1 | 13 | TRBV10-3 | CAITGTQNTEAFF
NA | TRBJ2-7 | 15 | TRBV18 | CASTSAGQSSYEQYF
NA | TRBJ1-6 | 12 | TRBV27 | CASSPPGSPLHF
NA | TRBJ2-3 | 13 | TRBV7-9 | CASSSRGTDTQYF
NA | TRBJ2-3 | 14 | TRBV7-8 | CASSGTGITDTQYF
once | TRBJ1-1 | 14 | TRBV4-1 | CASSHDTRNTEAFF
NA | TRBJ2-7 | 14 | TRBV9 | CASSPQGDSYEQYF
NA | TRBJ2-1 | 11 | TRBV6-1 | CASSEAQVQFF
NA | TRBJ2-7 | 15 | TRBV6-1 | CASSDPGPSSYEQYF
NA | TRBJ2-5 | 13 | TRBV13 | CASSLGPGETQYF
NA | TRBJ2-7 | 15 | TRBV4-3 | CASSQDSSGSYEQYF
NA | TRBJ2-7 | 14 | TRBV4-3 | CASSQGSGLYEQYF
NA | TRBJ1-2 | 15 | TRBV6-6 | CASSLTTGDGYGYTF
NA | TRBJ1-6 | 15 | TRBV7-8 | CASSLRDRLNSPLHF
NA | TRBJ1-6 | 14 | TRBV7-2 | CASSSQGHNSPLHF
NA | TRBJ2-7 | 16 | TRBV5-1 | CASSLTVSDSRNEQYF
NA | TRBJ2-7 | 15 | TRBV11-2 | CASSPRSSFTYEQYF
NA | TRBJ1-1 | 15 | TRBV3-1/TRBV3-2 | CASTLRQGSGTEAFF
NA | TRBJ1-4 | 14 | TRBV27 | CASSGQPLNEKLFF
once | TRBJ1-2 | 15 | TRBV7-9 | CASSLRQESDYGYTF
NA | TRBJ1-5 | 13 | TRBV19 | CASSWQGPQPQHF
NA | TRBJ1-5 | 15 | TRBV28 | CASSPWGGGNQPQHF
NA | TRBJ2-7 | 18 | TRBV6-2/TRBV6-3 | CASTPERLAGVPPYEQYF
NA | TRBJ1-2 | 13 | TRBV24-1 | CATSDFRGYGYTF
NA | TRBJ2-1 | 16 | TRBV5-1 | CASRRAPMGAGNEQFF
NA | TRBJ2-7 | 13 | TRBV5-1 | CASRTTRAYEQYF
once | TRBJ2-1 | 19 | TRBV10-3 | CAISGGTSGDTSSYNEQFF
NA | TRBJ2-7 | 14 | TRBV5-1 | CASSPGLAGYEQYF
NA | TRBJ1-4 | 15 | TRBV7-2 | CASSPRGGGSEKLFF
NA | TRBJ2-7 | 13 | TRBV10-2 | CATRQGSDYEQYF
once | TRBJ2-3 | 13 | TRBV20-1 | CSASMSSTDTQYF
NA | TRBJ2-1 | 16 | TRBV28 | CASTSPRDRGYNEQFF
NA | TRBJ1-2 | 15 | TRBV10-2 | CASRADRGKDYGYTF
NA | TRBJ2-4 | 18 | TRBV11-2 | CASSLGSSGSFGKNIQYF
NA | TRBJ2-2 | 16 | TRBV27 | CASSSISGWNTGELFF
NA | TRBJ1-4 | 11 | TRBV30 | CAWRGTEKLFF
few | TRBJ1-3 | 15 | TRBV4-2 | CASSPGVESGNTIYF